Following are 2 T cell receptor beta chains from one sample sequenced in a study of regulatory T cells in long-lasting Graves disease. Time point denoted: newly diagnosed GD, antithyroid drugs for less than 3 months. Isolated PBMC RNA provided the starting material for the TCR library. The TCR beta library used iRepertoire HTBI primers with Arm-PCR amplification of CDR3. In TCRdb, the multiplex PCR reads were re-called with MiXCR into one record per CDR3 protein. The table includes a few hundred thousand distinct CDR3 sequences, 16% detected once. This same sample was also part of a study on T cells in Graves' hyperthyroidism and ophthalmopathy.

The sample in question was peripheral blood mononuclear cells (PBMCs), obtained at new diagnosis, from a patient treated with antithyroid drugs. All receptors come from a man aged 35 to 55 with Graves disease.

This clonotype occurred many times. The chain links TRBV27 to TRBJ2-7; 7 positions match TRBD1. CDR1 is MNHEY, CDR2 SMNVEV, per germline (reference sequence). The CDR3 is 14 residues long. V lost 6 bases to trimming and J lost 0 bases; unmatched junction nucleotides: 5. The DNA for the CDR3 is TGTGCCAGCAGCGTCCGGGACAGCTCCTACGAGCAGTACTTC. Amino acids: CASSVRDSSYEQYF.

This clonotype was observed at least ten times. This chain links TRBV3-2 with TRBJ2-1; the D call in the table, TRBD2, was not verified against the DNA. TRBV3-2 has pseudogene status. This CDR3 spans 20 amino acids. The CDR3 nucleotides read TGTGCCAGCAGCCAGTGGACTAGCGGGGGGGCTCGACGCTCCTACAATGAGCAGTTCTTC. Residues: CASSQWTSGGARRSYNEQFF.